This T cell receptor beta chain was profiled in a study of cytomegalovirus exposure and HLA in healthy donors. With respect to this clone: Its antigen is still unknown.

Method: immunoSEQ multiplex PCR; TCRdb's copy keeps in-frame clones and lacks some. Among about 130,000 clones listed, just under 90% were seen once. Regarding the study as a whole: Among TCR beta chains, those listed as cytomegalovirus-associated numbered over 150. Rarity marked most TCR sequences, yet some public TCRs occurred in many donors.

The donors were members of the validation cohort, which comprised under 150 subjects and was separate from the first cohort of several hundred subjects. Unmatched junction bases numbered 18, after V lost 6 bases and J lost 10 bases. CDR3 length: 15 amino acids. From germline, CDR1 is SGHRS and CDR2 YFSETQ. This TCR came from a woman aged 25 to 39 in good health and CMV-seropositive. The sequencing input was PBMCs. V is TRBV5-1 and J is TRBJ2-7; 8 nucleotides agree with TRBD1. The CDR3 region is CASTPGTGGGTRQYF. The CDR3 nucleotides are TGCGCCAGCACCCCTGGGACAGGAGGGGGTACGAGACAGTACTTC.